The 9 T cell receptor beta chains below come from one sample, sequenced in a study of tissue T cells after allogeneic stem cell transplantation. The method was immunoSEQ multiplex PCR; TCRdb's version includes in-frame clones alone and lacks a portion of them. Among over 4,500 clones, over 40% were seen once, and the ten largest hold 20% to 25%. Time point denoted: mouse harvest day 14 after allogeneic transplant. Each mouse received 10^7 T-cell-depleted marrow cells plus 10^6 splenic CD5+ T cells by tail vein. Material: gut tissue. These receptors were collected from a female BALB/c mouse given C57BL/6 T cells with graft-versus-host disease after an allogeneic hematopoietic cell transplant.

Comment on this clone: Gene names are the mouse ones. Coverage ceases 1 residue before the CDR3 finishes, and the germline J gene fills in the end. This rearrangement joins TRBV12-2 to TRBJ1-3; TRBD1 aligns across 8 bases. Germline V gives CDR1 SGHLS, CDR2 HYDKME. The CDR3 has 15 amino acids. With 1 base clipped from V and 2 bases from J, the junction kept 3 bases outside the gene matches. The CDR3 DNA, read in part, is TGTGCCAGCTCTCTGTTACAGGGGGCTGGAAATACGCTCTAT. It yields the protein CASSLLQGAGNTLY. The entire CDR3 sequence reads CASSLLQGAGNTLYF.

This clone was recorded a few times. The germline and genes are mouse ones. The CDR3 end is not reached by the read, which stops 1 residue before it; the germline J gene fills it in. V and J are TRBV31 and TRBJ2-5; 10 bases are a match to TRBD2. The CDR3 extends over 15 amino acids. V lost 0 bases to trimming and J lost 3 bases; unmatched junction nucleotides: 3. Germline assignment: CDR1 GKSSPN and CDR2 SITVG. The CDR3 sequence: CAWSLLDWGQDTQYF. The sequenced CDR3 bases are TGTGCCTGGAGTCTTCTGGACTGGGGGCAAGACACCCAGTAC.

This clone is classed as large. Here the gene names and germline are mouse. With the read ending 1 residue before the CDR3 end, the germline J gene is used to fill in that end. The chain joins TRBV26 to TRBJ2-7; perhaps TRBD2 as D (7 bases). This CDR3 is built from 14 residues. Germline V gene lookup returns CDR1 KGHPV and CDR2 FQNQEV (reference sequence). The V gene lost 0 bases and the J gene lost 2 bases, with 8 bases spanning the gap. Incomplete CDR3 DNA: TGTGCCAGCAGTCTGTCCTGGGGGCCCTATGAACAGTAC. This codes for CASSLSWGPYEQY. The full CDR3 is CASSLSWGPYEQYF.

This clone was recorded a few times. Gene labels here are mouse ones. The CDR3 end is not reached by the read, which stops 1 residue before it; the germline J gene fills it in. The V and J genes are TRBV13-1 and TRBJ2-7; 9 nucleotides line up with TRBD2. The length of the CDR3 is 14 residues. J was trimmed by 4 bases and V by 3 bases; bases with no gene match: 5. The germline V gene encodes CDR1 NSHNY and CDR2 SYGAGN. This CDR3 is CASSGAGTGYEQYF. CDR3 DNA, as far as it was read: TGTGCCAGCAGTGGAGCCGGGACTGGGTATGAACAGTAC.

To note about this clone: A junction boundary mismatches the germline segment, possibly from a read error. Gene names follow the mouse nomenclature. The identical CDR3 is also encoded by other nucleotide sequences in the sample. The sequenced part of the CDR3 DNA is TGCGCTAGCAGCAGATCTTCCAACGAAAGATTATTT. Its translation is CASSRSSNERLF. The whole CDR3 sequence reads CASSRSSNERLFF. This chain uses TRBV17 with TRBJ1-4; D is undetermined. With the read ending 1 residue before the CDR3 end, the germline J gene is used to fill in that end. This CDR3 spans 13 amino acids. The germline V gene encodes CDR1 MNHDT and CDR2 YYDKIL.

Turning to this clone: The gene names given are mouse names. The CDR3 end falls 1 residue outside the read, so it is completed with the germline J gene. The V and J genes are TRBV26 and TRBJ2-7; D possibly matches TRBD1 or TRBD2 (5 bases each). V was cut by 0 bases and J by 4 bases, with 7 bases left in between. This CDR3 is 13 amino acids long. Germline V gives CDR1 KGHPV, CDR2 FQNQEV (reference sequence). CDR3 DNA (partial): TGTGCCAGCAGTCTGTCGGGGGTTTATGAACAGTAC. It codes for CASSLSGVYEQY. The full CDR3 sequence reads CASSLSGVYEQYF.

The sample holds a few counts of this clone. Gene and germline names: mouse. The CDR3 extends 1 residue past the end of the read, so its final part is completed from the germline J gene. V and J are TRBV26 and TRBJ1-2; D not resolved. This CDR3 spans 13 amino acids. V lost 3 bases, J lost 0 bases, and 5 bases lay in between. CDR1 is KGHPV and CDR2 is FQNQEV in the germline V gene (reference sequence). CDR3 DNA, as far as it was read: TGTGCCAGCAGTCTACACACAAACTCCGACTACACC. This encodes CASSLHTNSDYT. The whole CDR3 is CASSLHTNSDYTF.

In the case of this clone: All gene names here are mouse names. The sequenced part of the CDR3 DNA is TGTGCCAGCAGTCTGTCCTGGGGGGGCGAACAGTAC. Translating it yields CASSLSWGGEQY. The entire CDR3 is CASSLSWGGEQYF. The chain has TRBV26 and TRBJ2-7; TRBD2 matches 10 bases. The CDR3 end lies 1 residue beyond the end of the read and is filled in from the germline J gene. CDR1 KGHPV and CDR2 FQNQEV come from the germline V gene (reference sequence). The CDR3 has 13 amino acids. V gave up 0 bases and J gave up 7 bases; unmatched junction bases: 0. The variable domain in full, with the rest retrieved from reference TRBV26 and TRBJ2-7, is NSKVIQTPRYLVKGQGQKAKMRCIPEKGHPVVFWYQQNKNNEFKFLINFQNQEVLQQIDMTEKRFSAECPSNSPCSLEIQSSEAGDSALYLCASSLSWGGEQYFGPGTRLTVL.

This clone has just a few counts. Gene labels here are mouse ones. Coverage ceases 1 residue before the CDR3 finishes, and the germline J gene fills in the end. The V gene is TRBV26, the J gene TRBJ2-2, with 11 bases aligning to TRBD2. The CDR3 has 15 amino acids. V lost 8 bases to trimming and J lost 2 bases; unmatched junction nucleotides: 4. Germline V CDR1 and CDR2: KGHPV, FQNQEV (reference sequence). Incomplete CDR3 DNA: TGTGCCAGCCGACTGGGGGGGAGTAACACCGGGCAGCTCTAC. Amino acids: CASRLGGSNTGQLY. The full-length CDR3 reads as CASRLGGSNTGQLYF.